The entry below gives a single TCR beta chain sequence along with its context. The target antigen is unknown. Isolation of CD4+ and CD8+ T cells from PBMCs was achieved by sorting. The data originate from a study of CD8+ T cells in alopecia areata. Overall study findings and caveats: Lesional scalp displayed greater clonality than normal scalp, most notably in alopecia totalis/universalis. Possibly as an HLA-related effect, TCR sharing across patients appeared less clear than in mice. The study also sequences resident alphabeta T cells of normal skin in scalp samples.

Extracted RNA was reverse transcribed into cDNA, the sequencing template. Generated by immunoSEQ multiplex PCR, the TCRdb table keeps only in-frame clones and is missing some. The sample shows about 200,000 clones, approximately 53% of them seen only once. The receptor was derived from a human donor in good health. Sample: CD8+ T cells sorted from blood.

CDR3 in amino acids: CSVPWTGEETQYF. In DNA form, the CDR3 reads TGCAGCGTTCCCTGGACGGGGGAAGAGACCCAGTACTTC. The chain has TRBV29-1 and TRBJ2-5, with D possibly TRBD2 on 6 matching bases. V was cut by 5 bases and J by 3 bases, with 13 bases left in between. This CDR3 comprises 13 residues. Germline assignment: CDR1 SQVTM and CDR2 ANQGSEA.